These 17 T cell receptor beta chains came from one sample sequenced in a study of graft-versus-host responses after intestinal transplantation. Libraries were prepared by immunoSEQ multiplex PCR; TCRdb keeps only in-frame clonotypes and omits some of them. The data contain roughly 110,000 clones, 90% to 95% of them singletons. The antigens these receptors bind are not known. The specimen was unstimulated CD8+ T cells sorted from spleen or lymph node cells, collected before transplant. These receptors were obtained from a human donor who was the organ donor for an intestinal transplant.

The chain has TRBV27 and TRBJ2-7, with D possibly being TRBD1 (6 bases). Trimming left V 5 bases short and J 3 bases short, with 17 bases between. The CDR3 covers 15 residues. Germline CDR1 MNHEY, CDR2 SMNVEV (reference sequence). The chain's CDR3 is CASSITRDTYYEQYF. The CDR3, as DNA: TGTGCCAGCAGTATAACCCGGGACACCTACTACGAGCAGTACTTC.

This clone was found once. This rearrangement joins TRBV2 to TRBJ2-1, with TRBD1 identical over 7 bases. Germline V gene sequence: CDR1 SNHLY, CDR2 FYNNEI. The trim removed 6 bases at V and 0 bases at J, leaving 8 bases unmatched. The CDR3 sequence is 16 residues long. The CDR3 DNA reads as TGTGCCAGCAGAAAAGAGACAGGGAGCTCCTACAATGAGCAGTTCTTC. Its translation: CASRKETGSSYNEQFF.

The chain employs TRBV9 and TRBJ2-3; 10 bases align to TRBD1. Germline CDR1 SGDLS, CDR2 YYNGEE. The length of the CDR3 is 16 residues. Losses at the gene ends were 4 bases for V and 5 bases for J; bases not matched to a gene: 10. The CDR3 here is CASSNSGTGDGDTQYF. The CDR3 coding sequence is TGTGCCAGCAGCAATTCTGGGACAGGGGATGGAGATACGCAGTATTTT.

The chain recombines TRBV6-1 with TRBJ2-5, with 8 bases identical to TRBD1. Germline CDR1 and CDR2: MNHNS and SASEGT. This CDR3 is built from 13 residues. The V gene end was trimmed by 6 bases and the J gene end by 2 bases; junction bases not matched to a gene: 2. In nucleotides, the CDR3 is TGTGCCAGCAGGGACAGGGAGCAAGAGACCCAGTACTTC. Amino acids: CASRDREQETQYF.

V usage is TRBV6-1 and J usage is TRBJ1-2, with 7 bases fitting TRBD1. CDR1 and CDR2 from the germline V gene are MNHNS and SASEGT. J gave up 4 bases and V 4 bases, and 9 bases lay outside the gene matches. The CDR3 runs to 15 residues. DNA for the CDR3: TGTGCCAGCAGTGTGACCTTACAGGGGAGCTATGGCTACACCTTC. Its translation is CASSVTLQGSYGYTF.

J is TRBJ2-5 and V is TRBV5-5, with D unclear. The germline V gene encodes CDR1 SGHKS and CDR2 YYEKEE (reference sequence). There are 15 residues in the CDR3. The V gene lost 0 bases and the J gene lost 4 bases, with 13 bases spanning the gap. The CDR3 sequence is CASSLDNPDGETQYF. The CDR3 DNA sequence: TGTGCCAGCAGCTTGGATAATCCGGACGGAGAGACCCAGTACTTC.

The chain joins TRBV19 to TRBJ1-5; 7 bases are shared with TRBD1. V lost 2 bases to trimming and J lost 0 bases; unmatched junction nucleotides: 13. This CDR3 spans 19 amino acids. The germline V gene has CDR1 LNHDA and CDR2 SQIVND (reference sequence). The DNA of the CDR3 is TGTGCCAGTAGTATAATCTGGCGGACAGGATGTAATAGCAATCAGCCCCAGCATTTT. Encoded protein: CASSIIWRTGCNSNQPQHF.

This sequence joins TRBV4-2 and TRBJ1-1; D is undetermined. Trimming removed 1 base from V and 7 bases from J, with 10 bases in between. CDR1 is LGHNA and CDR2 is YNFKEQ in the germline V gene. This CDR3 comprises 13 residues. The CDR3 loop reads CASSQGGNLEAFF. In nucleotides, the CDR3 is TGTGCCAGCAGCCAAGGGGGTAACCTTGAAGCTTTCTTT.

V usage is TRBV4-1 and J usage is TRBJ2-7; 8 positions match TRBD1. V lost 0 bases and J lost 5; bases outside the gene matches: 12. The CDR3 consists of 17 residues. CDR1 is MGHRA and CDR2 is YSYEKL in the germline V gene. CDR3 protein: CASSQDFYVRTGNEQYF. In nucleotides, the CDR3 is TGCGCCAGCAGCCAAGATTTTTATGTTCGGACAGGGAACGAGCAGTACTTC.

The rearrangement links TRBV9 to TRBJ1-2; D is unclear. Trimming left V 0 bases short and J 1 base short, with 7 bases between. The CDR3 is made up of 14 amino acids. In germline, CDR1 is SGDLS, CDR2 YYNGEE. DNA for the CDR3: TGTGCCAGCAGCGTAGGACAATATAACTATGGCTACACCTTC. It translates to CASSVGQYNYGYTF. The variable domain in full, completed from reference TRBV9 and TRBJ1-2, reads DSGVTQTPKHLITATGQRVTLRCSPRSGDLSVYWYQQSLDQGLQFLIQYYNGEERAKGNILERFSAQQFPDLHSELNLSSLELGDSALYFCASSVGQYNYGYTFGSGTRLTVV.

V gene TRBV10-3 combines with J gene TRBJ2-3; 7 bases line up with TRBD2. V was clipped by 4 bases and J by 2 bases; unmatched bases: 6. CDR3 size: 15 residues. The germline gives CDR1 ENHRY, CDR2 SYGVKD. CDR3 sequence reads: CAISGGEGYTDTQYF. The CDR3 DNA sequence: TGTGCCATCAGTGGGGGGGAGGGTTACACAGATACGCAGTATTTT.

The V gene is TRBV6-5, the J gene TRBJ2-3, with D perhaps matching TRBD1 (6 bases). The CDR3 has 15 residues. The germline V gene encodes CDR1 MNHEY and CDR2 SVGAGI. The ends were cut back, 6 bases at V and 4 bases at J, with 17 bases in the middle. CDR3 region: CASSLQGSVSDTQYF. The CDR3 region has the DNA TGTGCCAGCAGCCTACAGGGTTCGGTTTCAGATACGCAGTATTTT.

The gene calls are TRBV4-3 and TRBJ2-1; TRBD2 agrees at 10 bases. Per the germline V gene, CDR1 is LGHNA and CDR2 is YSLEER. This CDR3 has 16 amino acids. V gave up 4 bases and J gave up 7 bases; unmatched junction bases: 10. The CDR3: CASSPQLAGWINEQFF. The CDR3 coding sequence is TGCGCCAGCAGCCCCCAACTAGCGGGGTGGATTAATGAGCAGTTCTTC.

In its sample, this clone was seen once. Other DNA variants within this sample encode the same CDR3. The chain links TRBV19 to TRBJ2-1; D unclear. This CDR3 has 13 amino acids. The V end was cut by 0 bases, the J end by 0 bases, with 0 bases between. Per the germline V gene, CDR1 is LNHDA and CDR2 is SQIVND (reference sequence). The CDR3 bases are TGTGCCAGTAGTATAGACTCCTACAATGAGCAGTTCTTC. Its translation is CASSIDSYNEQFF.

The chain joins TRBV29-1 to TRBJ1-1; 11 bases map to TRBD1. The CDR3 is made up of 14 amino acids. V lost 4 bases to trimming and J lost 5 bases; unmatched junction nucleotides: 6. In germline, CDR1 is SQVTM, CDR2 ANQGSEA. The CDR3 loop reads CSVAGTGGLTEAFF. The DNA of the CDR3 is TGCAGCGTTGCTGGGACAGGGGGTTTAACTGAAGCTTTCTTT. Combining the CDR3 with reference TRBV29-1 and TRBJ1-1 gives the whole variable domain SAVISQKPSRDICQRGTSLTIQCQVDSQVTMMFWYRQQPGQSLTLIATANQGSEATYESGFVIDKFPISRPNLTFSTLTVSNMSPEDSSIYLCSVAGTGGLTEAFFGQGTRLTVV.

The chain carries TRBV4-2 and TRBJ2-5; D tentatively fits TRBD1 or TRBD2 (6 bases each). Trimming removed 3 bases at V and 5 bases at J, with 22 bases between. This CDR3 has 17 residues. The germline V gene has CDR1 LGHNA and CDR2 YNFKEQ. CDR3 coding DNA: TGTGCCAGCAGCCAGAATGAGGGGGGACCAAGGGCGGAGACCCAGTACTTC. It specifies CASSQNEGGPRAETQYF.

The CDR3 here is CASSLVGSDRPTSGSDHGYTF. DNA for the CDR3: TGTGCCAGCAGCTTAGTTGGCTCGGACAGGCCCACCTCGGGATCTGATCATGGCTACACCTTC. The chain couples TRBV7-8 to TRBJ1-2; the match to TRBD1 covers 7 bases. Losses at the gene ends were 1 base for V and 6 bases for J; bases not matched to a gene: 26. Germline V gene sequence: CDR1 SGHVS, CDR2 FQNEAQ. CDR3 length: 21 amino acids.